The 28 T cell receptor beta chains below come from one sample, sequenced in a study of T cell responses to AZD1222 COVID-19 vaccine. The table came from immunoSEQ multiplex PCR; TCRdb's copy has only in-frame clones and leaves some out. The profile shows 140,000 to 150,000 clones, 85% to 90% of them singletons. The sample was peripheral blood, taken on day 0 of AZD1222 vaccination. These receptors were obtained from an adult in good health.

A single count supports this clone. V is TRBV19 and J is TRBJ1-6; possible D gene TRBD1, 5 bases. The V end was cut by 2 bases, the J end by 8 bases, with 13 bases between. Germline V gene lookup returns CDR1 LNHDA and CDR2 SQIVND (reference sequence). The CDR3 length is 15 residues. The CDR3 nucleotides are TGTGCCAGTAGTATATTGGAGACAGTGCATTCACCCCTCCACTTT. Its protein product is CASSILETVHSPLHF.

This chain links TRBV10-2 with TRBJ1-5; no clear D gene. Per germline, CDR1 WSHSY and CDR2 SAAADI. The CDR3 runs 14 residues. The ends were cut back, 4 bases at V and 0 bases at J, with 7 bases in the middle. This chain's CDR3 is CASSGGYSNQPQHF. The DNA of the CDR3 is TGCGCCAGCAGTGGAGGTTATAGCAATCAGCCCCAGCATTTT.

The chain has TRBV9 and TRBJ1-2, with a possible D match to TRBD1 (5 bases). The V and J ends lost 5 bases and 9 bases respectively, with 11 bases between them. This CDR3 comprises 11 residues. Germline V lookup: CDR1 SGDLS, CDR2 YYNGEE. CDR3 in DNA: TGTGCCAGCAGGCGGAGGGGAAGCTACACCTTC. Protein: CASRRRGSYTF.

CDR3 sequence reads: CASRNKGREANQPQHF. CDR3 nucleotides: TGTGCCAGCAGAAACAAGGGGAGGGAGGCTAATCAGCCCCAGCATTTT. The chain is built from TRBV11-3 and TRBJ1-5; tentatively, D is TRBD1 (5 bases). V shed 6 bases and J shed 4 bases, with 19 bases lying between them. The CDR3 totals 16 residues. CDR1 and CDR2 (germline): SGHNT, YENEEA.

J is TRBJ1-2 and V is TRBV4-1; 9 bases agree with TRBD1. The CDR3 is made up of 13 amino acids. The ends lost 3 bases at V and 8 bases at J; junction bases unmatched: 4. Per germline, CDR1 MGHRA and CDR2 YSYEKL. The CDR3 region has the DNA TGCGCCAGCAGCCAGAGGACAGGGGAAGGCTACACCTTC. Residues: CASSQRTGEGYTF.

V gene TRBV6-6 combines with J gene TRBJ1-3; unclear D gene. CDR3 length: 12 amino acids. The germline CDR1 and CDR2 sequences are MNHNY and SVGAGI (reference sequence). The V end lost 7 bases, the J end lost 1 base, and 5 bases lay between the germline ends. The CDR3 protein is CASKSSGNTIYF. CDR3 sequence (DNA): TGTGCCAGCAAATCTTCTGGAAACACCATATATTTT.

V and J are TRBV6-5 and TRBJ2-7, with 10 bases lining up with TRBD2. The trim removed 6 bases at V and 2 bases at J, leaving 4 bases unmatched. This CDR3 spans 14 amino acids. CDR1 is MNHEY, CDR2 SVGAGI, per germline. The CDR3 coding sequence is TGTGCCAGCAGGGGACTAGCGCCTACCTACGAGCAGTACTTC. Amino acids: CASRGLAPTYEQYF.

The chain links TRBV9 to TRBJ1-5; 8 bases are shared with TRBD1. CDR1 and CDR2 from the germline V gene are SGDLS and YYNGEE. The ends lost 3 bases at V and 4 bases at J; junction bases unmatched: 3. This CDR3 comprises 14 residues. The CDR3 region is CASSAGTGNQPQHF. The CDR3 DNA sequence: TGTGCCAGCAGCGCTGGGACAGGTAATCAGCCCCAGCATTTT. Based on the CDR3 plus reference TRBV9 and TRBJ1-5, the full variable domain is DSGVTQTPKHLITATGQRVTLRCSPRSGDLSVYWYQQSLDQGLQFLIQYYNGEERAKGNILERFSAQQFPDLHSELNLSSLELGDSALYFCASSAGTGNQPQHFGDGTRLSIL.

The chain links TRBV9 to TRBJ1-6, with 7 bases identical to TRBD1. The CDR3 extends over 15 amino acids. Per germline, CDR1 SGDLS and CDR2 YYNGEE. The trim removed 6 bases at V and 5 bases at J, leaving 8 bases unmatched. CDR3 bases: TGTGCCAGCACCCCCAGAACAGGGGATAATTCACCCCTCCACTTT. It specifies CASTPRTGDNSPLHF.

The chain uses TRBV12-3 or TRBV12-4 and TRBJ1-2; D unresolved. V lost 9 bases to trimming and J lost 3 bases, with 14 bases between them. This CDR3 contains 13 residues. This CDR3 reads CASSPGSYYGYTF. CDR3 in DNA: TGTGCCAGTAGCCCAGGTTCTTACTATGGCTACACCTTC.

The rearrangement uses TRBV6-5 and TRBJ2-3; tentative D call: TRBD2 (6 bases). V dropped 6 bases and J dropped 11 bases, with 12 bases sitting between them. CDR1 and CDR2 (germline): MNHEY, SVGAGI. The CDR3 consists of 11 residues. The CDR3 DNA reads TGTGCCAGCAGACACGGAGGGGAGCAGTATTTT. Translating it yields CASRHGGEQYF.

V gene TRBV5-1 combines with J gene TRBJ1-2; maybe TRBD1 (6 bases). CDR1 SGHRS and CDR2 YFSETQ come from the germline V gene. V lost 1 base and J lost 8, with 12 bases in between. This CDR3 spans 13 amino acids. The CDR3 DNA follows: TGCGCCAGCAGCTTGACAGGGATGGAAGGCTACACCTTC. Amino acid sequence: CASSLTGMEGYTF.

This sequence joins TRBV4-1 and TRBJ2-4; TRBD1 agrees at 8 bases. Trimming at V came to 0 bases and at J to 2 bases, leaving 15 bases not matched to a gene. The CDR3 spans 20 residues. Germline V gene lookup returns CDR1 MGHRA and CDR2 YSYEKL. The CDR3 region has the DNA TGCGCCAGCAGCCAAGATCAGGCAGGGGGCAGGAGATTTTCCAAAAACATTCAGTACTTC. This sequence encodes CASSQDQAGGRRFSKNIQYF.

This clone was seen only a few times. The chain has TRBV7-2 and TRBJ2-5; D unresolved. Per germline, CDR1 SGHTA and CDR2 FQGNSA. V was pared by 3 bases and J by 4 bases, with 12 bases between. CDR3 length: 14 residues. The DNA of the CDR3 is TGTGCCAGCAGCTTCCAGGTGGTCCGAGAGACCCAGTACTTC. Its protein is CASSFQVVRETQYF.

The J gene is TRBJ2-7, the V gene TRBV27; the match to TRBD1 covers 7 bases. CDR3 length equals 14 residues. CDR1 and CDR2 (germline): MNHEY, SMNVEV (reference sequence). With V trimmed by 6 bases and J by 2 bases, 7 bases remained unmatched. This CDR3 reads CASRVQGRPYEQYF. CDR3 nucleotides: TGTGCCAGCAGGGTACAGGGGCGCCCCTACGAGCAGTACTTC.

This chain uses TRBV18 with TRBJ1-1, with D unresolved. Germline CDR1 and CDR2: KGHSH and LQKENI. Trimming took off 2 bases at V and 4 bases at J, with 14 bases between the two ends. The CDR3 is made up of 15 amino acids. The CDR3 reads CASSPSIGFATEAFF. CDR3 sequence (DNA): TGTGCCAGCTCACCATCAATAGGGTTCGCCACTGAAGCTTTCTTT.

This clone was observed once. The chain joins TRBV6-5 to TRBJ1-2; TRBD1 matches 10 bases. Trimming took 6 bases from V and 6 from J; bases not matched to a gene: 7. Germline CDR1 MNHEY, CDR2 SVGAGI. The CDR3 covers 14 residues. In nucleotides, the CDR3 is TGTGCCAGCAGGAACAGACAGGGGGCTGATGGCTACACCTTC. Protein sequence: CASRNRQGADGYTF.

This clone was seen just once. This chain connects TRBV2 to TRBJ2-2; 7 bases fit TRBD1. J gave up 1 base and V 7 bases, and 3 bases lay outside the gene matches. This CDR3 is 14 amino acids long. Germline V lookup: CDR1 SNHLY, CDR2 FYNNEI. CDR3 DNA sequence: TGTGCCAGCATCCGGGACAGGAACACCGGGGAGCTGTTTTTT. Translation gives CASIRDRNTGELFF.

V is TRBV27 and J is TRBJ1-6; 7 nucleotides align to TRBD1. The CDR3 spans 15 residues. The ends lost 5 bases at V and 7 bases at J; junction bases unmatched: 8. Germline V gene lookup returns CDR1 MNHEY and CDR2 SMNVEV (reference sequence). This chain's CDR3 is CASSGRQGPNSPLHF. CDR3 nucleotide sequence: TGTGCCAGCAGTGGCAGACAGGGCCCGAATTCACCCCTCCACTTT.

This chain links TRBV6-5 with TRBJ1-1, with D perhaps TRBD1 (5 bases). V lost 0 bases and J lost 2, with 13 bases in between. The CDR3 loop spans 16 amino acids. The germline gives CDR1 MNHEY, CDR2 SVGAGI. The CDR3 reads CASSYSAGRRNTEAFF. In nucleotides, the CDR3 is TGTGCCAGCAGTTACTCCGCGGGGCGGAGAAACACTGAAGCTTTCTTT.

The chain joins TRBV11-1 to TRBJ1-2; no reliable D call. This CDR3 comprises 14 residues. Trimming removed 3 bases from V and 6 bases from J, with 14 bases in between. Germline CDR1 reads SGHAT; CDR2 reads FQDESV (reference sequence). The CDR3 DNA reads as TGTGCCAGCAGCTTTTTGGCCCAAACCCATGGCTACACCTTC. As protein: CASSFLAQTHGYTF.

CDR3: CASSLRSLYGYTF. As DNA, the CDR3 is TGTGCCAGCAGTCTGCGGAGCCTCTATGGCTACACCTTC. The gene calls are TRBV2 and TRBJ1-2; the D is unclear. Germline CDR1 and CDR2: SNHLY and FYNNEI. The CDR3 runs to 13 residues. The V and J ends lost 5 bases and 4 bases respectively, with 11 bases between them.

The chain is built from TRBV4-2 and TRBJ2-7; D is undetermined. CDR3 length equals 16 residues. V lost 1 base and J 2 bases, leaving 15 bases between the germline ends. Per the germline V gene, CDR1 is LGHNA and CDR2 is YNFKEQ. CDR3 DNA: TGTGCCAGCAGCCAAGTCCTCAGGTCTTCCACCTACGAGCAGTACTTC. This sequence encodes CASSQVLRSSTYEQYF.

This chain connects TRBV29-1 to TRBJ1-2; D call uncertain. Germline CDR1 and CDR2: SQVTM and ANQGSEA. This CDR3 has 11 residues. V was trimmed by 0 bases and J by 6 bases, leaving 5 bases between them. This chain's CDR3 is CSVEDRDGYTF. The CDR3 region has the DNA TGCAGCGTTGAAGATCGGGATGGCTACACCTTC. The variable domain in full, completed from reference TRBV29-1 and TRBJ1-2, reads SAVISQKPSRDICQRGTSLTIQCQVDSQVTMMFWYRQQPGQSLTLIATANQGSEATYESGFVIDKFPISRPNLTFSTLTVSNMSPEDSSIYLCSVEDRDGYTFGSGTRLTVV.

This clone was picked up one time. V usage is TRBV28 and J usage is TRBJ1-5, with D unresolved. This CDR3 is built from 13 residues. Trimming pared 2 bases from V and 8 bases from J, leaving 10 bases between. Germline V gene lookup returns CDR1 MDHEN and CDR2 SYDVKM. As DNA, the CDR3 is TGTGCCAGCAGTTTAGGACCCTCTAAGCCCCAGCATTTT. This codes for CASSLGPSKPQHF. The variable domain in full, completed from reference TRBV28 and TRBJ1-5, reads DVKVTQSSRYLVKRTGEKVFLECVQDMDHENMFWYRQDPGLGLRLIYFSYDVKMKEKGDIPEGYSVSREKKERFSLILESASTNQTSMYLCASSLGPSKPQHFGDGTRLSIL.

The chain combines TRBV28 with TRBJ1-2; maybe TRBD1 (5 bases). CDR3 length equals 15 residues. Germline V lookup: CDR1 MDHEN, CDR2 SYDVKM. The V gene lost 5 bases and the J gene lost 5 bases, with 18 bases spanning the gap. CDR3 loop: CASSGWGTGEYGYTF. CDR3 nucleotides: TGTGCCAGCAGTGGCTGGGGCACGGGAGAATATGGCTACACCTTC.

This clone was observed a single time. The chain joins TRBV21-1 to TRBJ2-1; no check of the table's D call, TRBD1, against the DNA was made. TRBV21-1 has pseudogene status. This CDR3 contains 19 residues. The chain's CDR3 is CASSKAQQDRGLSYNEQFF. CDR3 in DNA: TGTGCCAGCAGCAAAGCGCAACAAGACAGGGGACTTTCCTACAATGAGCAGTTCTTC.

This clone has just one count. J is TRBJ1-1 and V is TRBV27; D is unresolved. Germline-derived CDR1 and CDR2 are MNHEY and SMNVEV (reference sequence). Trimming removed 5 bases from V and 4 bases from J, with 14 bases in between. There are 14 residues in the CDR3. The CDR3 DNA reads TGTGCCAGCAGTCGTACCTTTATCGGCACTGAAGCTTTCTTT. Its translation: CASSRTFIGTEAFF.